This T cell receptor beta chain was sequenced during a study of blood T cell repertoires in COVID-19 (TCRdb year 2020). General notes on the study: The collaborator samples originated in the United States, Italy and Spain and spanned the acute and convalescent phases of COVID-19. The dataset comprised deeply sampled blood TCRbeta repertoires from subjects exposed to, actively infected with, or recovered from COVID-19. The samples were drawn from the first 160 participants of the ongoing ImmuneRACE study and from 1,254 subjects provided by 6 global collaborators. The material from the prospective study consisted of cDNA or gDNA derived from T cells, B-cell-depleted T cells, or PBMCs. HLA class I and class II types, where available, came from metadata supplied by the sample provider rather than from assay-based typing. A de-identified subject ID, COVID-19 status, age in years and sex were almost always included in the sample metadata. The repertoires were released in a freely available public database intended as a resource for research on the immune response to SARS-CoV-2.

The CDR3 covers 14 residues, taking in both the cysteine and the phenylalanine. Only the CDR3 DNA stays, 42 bases, in frame from base 1. The germline V gene (reference sequence) sets CDR1 to SEHNR and CDR2 to FQNEAQ. Trimmed from V: 5 bases; trimmed from J: 9 bases; junction bases lacking a gene match: 12. Study-level results and caveats: The amount of clinical and demographic metadata varied by source and participant and was provided uncurated.

Enrolling through a virtual design, the prospective study's participants ranged in age from about 18 to 89 years and lived across about two dozen United States geographic areas. Cohort assignment in the prospective study relied on participant-reported clinical history from a screening survey and a study questionnaire. Exposed participants had been in contact with someone with a PCR-confirmed or clinician-diagnosed COVID-19 case within 2 weeks of study entry. Each participant in the prospective study had whole blood, serum and a nasopharyngeal or oropharyngeal swab collected by mobile phlebotomists. Additional blood draws and questionnaires over an approximately two-month period could optionally be provided by prospective study participants. Blood samples from the prospective study were shipped frozen or at room temperature prior to DNA extraction. With respect to this clone: Its recognized antigen is unknown. Per-base qualities were not stored, and no clone one base away is much larger.

TCRbeta CDR3 regions were amplified from genomic DNA by means of the immunoSEQ Assay, a bias-controlled multiplex PCR. From the authors' description of their analysis: The number of nucleated cells in each sample was estimated from the amplification of reference gene primers within the assay. To quantify the absolute abundance of each unique TCRbeta CDR3 rearrangement, sequence reads were collapsed and filtered. Productive Simpson clonality was computed per sample as the square root of Simpson's diversity index over productive rearrangements. TCRdb took over this immuneACCESS table, retaining in-frame rearrangements with V and J assigned. Such tables are incomplete; in checked studies, under half of the missing clones stem from an unresolved V gene, and the remainder is unexplained. That table furnishes V, J and clone size, whereas the DNA furnished D and trimming. In all, the sample holds 150,000 or so clones, and about nine tenths of those were seen once. The biggest ten clones account for roughly 4% of the sample.

The sequence came from a woman in her forties who had been exposed to COVID-19. This sequence uses TRBV7-9 and TRBJ1-2, with 7 bases aligning to TRBD1. Sequenced sample: PBMCs or T cells enriched from blood (not recorded which). The bases read TGTGCCAGCAGCCGTGGGACAGCCTCTTTAAGCTACACCTTC. Translation gives CASSRGTASLSYTF.